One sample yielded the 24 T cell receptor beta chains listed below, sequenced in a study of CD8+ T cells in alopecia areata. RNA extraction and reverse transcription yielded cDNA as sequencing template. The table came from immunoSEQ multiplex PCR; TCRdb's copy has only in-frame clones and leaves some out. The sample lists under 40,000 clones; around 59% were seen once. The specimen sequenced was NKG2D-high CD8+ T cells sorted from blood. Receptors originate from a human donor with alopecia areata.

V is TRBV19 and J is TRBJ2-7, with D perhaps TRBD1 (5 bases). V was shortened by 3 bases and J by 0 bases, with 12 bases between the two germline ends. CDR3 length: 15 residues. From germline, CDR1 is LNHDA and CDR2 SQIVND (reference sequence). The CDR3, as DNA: TGTGCCAGTAGTATCTCCGGTGACAGCTCCTACGAGCAGTACTTC. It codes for CASSISGDSSYEQYF.

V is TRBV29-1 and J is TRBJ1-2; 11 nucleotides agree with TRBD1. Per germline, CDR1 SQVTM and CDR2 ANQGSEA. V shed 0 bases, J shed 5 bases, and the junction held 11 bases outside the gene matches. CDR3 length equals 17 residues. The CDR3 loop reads CSVEDGGQGALFYGYTF. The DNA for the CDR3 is TGCAGCGTTGAAGATGGAGGACAGGGGGCGCTTTTTTATGGCTACACCTTC.

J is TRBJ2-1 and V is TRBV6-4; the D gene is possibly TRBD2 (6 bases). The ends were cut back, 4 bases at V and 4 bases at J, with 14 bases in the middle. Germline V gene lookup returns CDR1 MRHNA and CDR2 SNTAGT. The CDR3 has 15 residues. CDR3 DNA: TGTGCCAGCAGTGCTGGGACCGGAGGGTACAATGAGCAGTTCTTC. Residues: CASSAGTGGYNEQFF.

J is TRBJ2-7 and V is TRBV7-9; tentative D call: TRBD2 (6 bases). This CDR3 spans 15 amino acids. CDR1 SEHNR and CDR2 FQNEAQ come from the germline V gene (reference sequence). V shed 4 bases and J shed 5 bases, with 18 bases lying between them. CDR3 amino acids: CASSSSPGGVHEQYF. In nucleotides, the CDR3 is TGTGCCAGCAGCTCGTCCCCGGGCGGGGTCCACGAGCAGTACTTC.

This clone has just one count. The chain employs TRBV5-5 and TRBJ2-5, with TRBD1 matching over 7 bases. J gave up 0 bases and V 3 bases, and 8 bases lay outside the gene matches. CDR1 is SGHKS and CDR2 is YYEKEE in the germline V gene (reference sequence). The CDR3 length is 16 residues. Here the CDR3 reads CASSSEQGKNQETQYF. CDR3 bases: TGTGCCAGCAGCTCCGAACAGGGGAAAAACCAAGAGACCCAGTACTTC.

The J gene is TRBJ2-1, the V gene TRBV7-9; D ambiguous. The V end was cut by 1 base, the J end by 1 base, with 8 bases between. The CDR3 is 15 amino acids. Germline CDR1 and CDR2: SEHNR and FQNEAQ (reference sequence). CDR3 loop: CASSLGITSYNEQFF. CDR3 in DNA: TGTGCCAGCAGCTTAGGGATTACTTCCTACAATGAGCAGTTCTTC.

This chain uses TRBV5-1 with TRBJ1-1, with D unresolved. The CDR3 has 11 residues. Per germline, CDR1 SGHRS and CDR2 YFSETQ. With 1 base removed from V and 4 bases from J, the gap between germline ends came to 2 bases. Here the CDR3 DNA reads TGCGCCAGCAGCTTGAGCACTGAAGCTTTCTTT. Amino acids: CASSLSTEAFF.

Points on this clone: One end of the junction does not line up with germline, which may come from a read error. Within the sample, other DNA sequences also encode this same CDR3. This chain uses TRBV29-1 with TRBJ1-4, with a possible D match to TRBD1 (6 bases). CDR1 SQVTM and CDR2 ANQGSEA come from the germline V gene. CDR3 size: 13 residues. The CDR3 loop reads CSVEGGSNEKLFF. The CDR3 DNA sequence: TGCAGCGTCGAAGGGGGTTCTAATGAAAAACTGTTTTTT.

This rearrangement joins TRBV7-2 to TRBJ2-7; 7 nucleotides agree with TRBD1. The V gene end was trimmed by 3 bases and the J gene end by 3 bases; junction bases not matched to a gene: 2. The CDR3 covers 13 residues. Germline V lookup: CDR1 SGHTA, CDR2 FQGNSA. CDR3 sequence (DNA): TGTGCCAGCAGCTTTTGGGACAGCTACGAGCAGTACTTC. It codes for CASSFWDSYEQYF.

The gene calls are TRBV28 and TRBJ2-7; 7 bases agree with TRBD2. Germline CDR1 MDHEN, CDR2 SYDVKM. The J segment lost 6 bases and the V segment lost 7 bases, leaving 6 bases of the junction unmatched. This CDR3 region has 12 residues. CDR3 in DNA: TGTGCCAGCACCCCGGGGGGTGGCGAGCAGTACTTC. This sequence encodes CASTPGGGEQYF. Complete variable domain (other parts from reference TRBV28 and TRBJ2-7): DVKVTQSSRYLVKRTGEKVFLECVQDMDHENMFWYRQDPGLGLRLIYFSYDVKMKEKGDIPEGYSVSREKKERFSLILESASTNQTSMYLCASTPGGGEQYFGPGTRLTVT.

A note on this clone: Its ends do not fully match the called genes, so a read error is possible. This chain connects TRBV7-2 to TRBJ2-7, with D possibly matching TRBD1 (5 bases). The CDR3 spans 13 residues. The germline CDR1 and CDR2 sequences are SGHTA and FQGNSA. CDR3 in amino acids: CASSLEWGYEQHF. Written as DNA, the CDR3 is TGTGCCAGCAGCTTGGAATGGGGCTACGAGCAGCACTTC.

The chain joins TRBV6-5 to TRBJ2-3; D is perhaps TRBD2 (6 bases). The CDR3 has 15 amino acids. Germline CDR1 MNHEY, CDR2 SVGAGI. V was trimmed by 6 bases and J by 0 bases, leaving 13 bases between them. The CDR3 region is CASSLTRGSTDTQYF. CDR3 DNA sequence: TGTGCCAGCAGCCTAACGCGGGGAAGCACAGATACGCAGTATTTT.

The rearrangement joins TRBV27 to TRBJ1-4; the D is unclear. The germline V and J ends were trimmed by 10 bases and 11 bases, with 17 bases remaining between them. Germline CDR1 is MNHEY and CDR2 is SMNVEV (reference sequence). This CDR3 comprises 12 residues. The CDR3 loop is CATGRDELKLFF. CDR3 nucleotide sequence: TGTGCCACCGGACGTGACGAGCTTAAACTGTTTTTT.

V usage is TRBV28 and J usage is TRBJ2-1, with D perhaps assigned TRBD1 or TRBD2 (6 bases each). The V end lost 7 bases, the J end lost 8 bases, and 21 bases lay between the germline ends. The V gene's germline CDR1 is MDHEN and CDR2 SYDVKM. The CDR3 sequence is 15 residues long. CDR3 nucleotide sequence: TGTGCCAGCAAGTCCAGTTGGGGGGCGTTCGATGAGCAGTTCTTC. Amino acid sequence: CASKSSWGAFDEQFF.

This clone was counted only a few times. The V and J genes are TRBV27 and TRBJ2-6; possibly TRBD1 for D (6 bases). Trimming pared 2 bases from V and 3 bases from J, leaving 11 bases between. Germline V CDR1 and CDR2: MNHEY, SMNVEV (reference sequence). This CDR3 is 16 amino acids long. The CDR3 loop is CASSLVRGDGANVLTF. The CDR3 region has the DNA TGTGCCAGCAGTTTAGTCAGGGGCGATGGGGCCAACGTCCTGACTTTC.

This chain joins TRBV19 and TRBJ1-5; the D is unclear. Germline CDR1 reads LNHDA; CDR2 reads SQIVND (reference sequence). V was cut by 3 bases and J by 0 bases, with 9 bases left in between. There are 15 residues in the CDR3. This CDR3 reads CASSIALYSNQPQHF. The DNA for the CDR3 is TGTGCCAGTAGTATTGCACTGTATAGCAATCAGCCCCAGCATTTT. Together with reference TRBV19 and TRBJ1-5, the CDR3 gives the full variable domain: DGGITQSPKYLFRKEGQNVTLSCEQNLNHDAMYWYRQDPGQGLRLIYYSQIVNDFQKGDIAEGYSVSREKKESFPLTVTSAQKNPTAFYLCASSIALYSNQPQHFGDGTRLSIL.

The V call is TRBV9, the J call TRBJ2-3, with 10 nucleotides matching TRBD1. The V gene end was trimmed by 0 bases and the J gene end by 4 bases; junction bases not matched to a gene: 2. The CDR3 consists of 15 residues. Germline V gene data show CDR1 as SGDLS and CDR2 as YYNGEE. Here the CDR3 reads CASSVVGTGADTQYF. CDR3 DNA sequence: TGTGCCAGCAGCGTAGTAGGGACAGGGGCAGATACGCAGTATTTT.

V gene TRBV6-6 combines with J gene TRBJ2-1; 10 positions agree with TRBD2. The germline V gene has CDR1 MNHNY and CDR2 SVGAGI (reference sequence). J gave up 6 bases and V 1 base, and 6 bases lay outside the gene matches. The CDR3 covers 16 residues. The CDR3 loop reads CASSYFSLAGVNEQFF. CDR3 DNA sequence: TGTGCCAGCAGTTACTTTTCGCTAGCGGGAGTCAATGAGCAGTTCTTC.

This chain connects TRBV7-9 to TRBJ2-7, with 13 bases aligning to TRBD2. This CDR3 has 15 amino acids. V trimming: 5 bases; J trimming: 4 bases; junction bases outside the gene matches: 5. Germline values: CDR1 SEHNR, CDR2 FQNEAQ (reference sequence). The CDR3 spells CASSTGTSGIYEQYF. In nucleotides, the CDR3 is TGTGCCAGCAGCACCGGGACTAGCGGGATATACGAGCAGTACTTC.

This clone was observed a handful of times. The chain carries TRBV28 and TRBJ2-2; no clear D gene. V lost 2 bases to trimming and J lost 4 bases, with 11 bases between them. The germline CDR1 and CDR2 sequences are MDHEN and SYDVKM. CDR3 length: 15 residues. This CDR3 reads CASSLLGRTTGELFF. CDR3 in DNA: TGTGCCAGCAGTTTACTGGGCAGAACCACCGGGGAGCTGTTTTTT.

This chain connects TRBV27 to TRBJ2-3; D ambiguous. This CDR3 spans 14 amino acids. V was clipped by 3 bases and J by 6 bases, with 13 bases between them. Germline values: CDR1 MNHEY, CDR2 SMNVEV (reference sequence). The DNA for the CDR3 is TGTGCCAGCAGTTTGTACGGCGGCGTTGATACGCAGTATTTT. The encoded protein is CASSLYGGVDTQYF.

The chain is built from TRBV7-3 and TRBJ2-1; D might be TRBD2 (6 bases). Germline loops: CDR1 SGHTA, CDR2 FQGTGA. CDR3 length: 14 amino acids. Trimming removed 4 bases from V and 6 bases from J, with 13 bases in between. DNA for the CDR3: TGTGCCAGCAGCTCCGAGACTAGGCGCAATGAGCAGTTCTTC. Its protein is CASSSETRRNEQFF.

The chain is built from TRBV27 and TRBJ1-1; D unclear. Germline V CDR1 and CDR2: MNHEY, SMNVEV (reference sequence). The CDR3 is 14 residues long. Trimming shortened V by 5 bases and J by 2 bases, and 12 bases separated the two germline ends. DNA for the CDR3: TGTGCCAGCAGTCCCTATAGATACAACACTGAAGCTTTCTTT. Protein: CASSPYRYNTEAFF.

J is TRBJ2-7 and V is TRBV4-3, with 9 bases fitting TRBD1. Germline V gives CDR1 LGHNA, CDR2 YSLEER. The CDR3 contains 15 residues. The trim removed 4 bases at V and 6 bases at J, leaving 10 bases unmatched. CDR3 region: CASSRDRDRDGEQYF. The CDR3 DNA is TGCGCCAGCAGCCGGGACCGGGACAGGGACGGCGAGCAGTACTTC.